A selection of T cell receptor beta chains follows, all from one sample in a study of monozygotic twins with inflammatory bowel disease. TCRdb reprocessed the 5' RACE reads and stores each CDR3 protein as one record, lacking DNA. The sample table includes approximately 390,000 distinct CDR3 sequences. The sample taken for sequencing was blood. The source of these receptors is a human donor with ulcerative colitis or Crohn's disease, or a healthy co-twin of an affected twin (not recorded which). CDR3s include the opening cysteine and the closing phenylalanine or tryptophan.

v_call,j_call,cdr3_aa
TRBV7-9,TRBJ2-7,CASSFQPGQAGEQYF
TRBV4-3,TRBJ1-4,CASSRDSTGGGEKLFF
TRBV5-1,TRBJ2-7,CASSPQPLSVQYF
TRBV10-3,TRBJ2-3,CAISEQGQGDTQYF
TRBV7-6,TRBJ2-1,CASSSPGLAPRHRVNEQFF
TRBV20-1,TRBJ1-1,CSADAAWTNTEAFF
TRBV19,TRBJ1-5,CASSDGILSNQPQHF
TRBV20-1,TRBJ2-5,CSARLPSGRPSQETQYF
TRBV20-1,TRBJ1-3,CSARDGTGGTGNTIYF
TRBV4-1,TRBJ2-1,CASSQDGTSYNEQFF
TRBV7-2,TRBJ2-3,CASSLKSGGTDTQYF
TRBV7-2,TRBJ1-5,CASSLGVNSNQPQHF
TRBV11-2,TRBJ2-5,CASSLWGSGYQETQYF
TRBV7-9,TRBJ2-4,CASSLTQGGDIQYF
TRBV3-1,TRBJ1-5,CASSLRTDNQPQHF
TRBV19,TRBJ1-5,CASSIDPGGGQPQHF
TRBV15,TRBJ2-5,CATSKSGVQETQYF
TRBV5-1,TRBJ2-7,CASSYAPGGAYEQYF
TRBV4-1,TRBJ2-5,CASSLLGLPGETQYF
TRBV5-4,TRBJ2-5,CASSSQGYSQETQYF
TRBV5-1,TRBJ1-6,CASSIGRNSPLHF
TRBV3-1,TRBJ1-5,CASSLGDRRGNQPQHF